This T cell receptor (beta chain) was retrieved from a study of radiation and T cells in renal cell carcinoma. Time point given: blood 4 weeks post-SBRT, at nephrectomy. Treatment indicated: 15 Gy SBRT to primary tumor, nephrectomy 4 weeks later. This clone appeared a few times. Germline-derived CDR1 and CDR2 are SNHLY and FYNNEI. This CDR3 is 11 amino acids long. The ends were cut back, 6 bases at V and 0 bases at J, with 2 bases in the middle. The method was immunoSEQ multiplex PCR; TCRdb's version includes in-frame clones alone and lacks a portion of them. The sample carries approximately 31,000 clones, around 85% recorded once.

The J gene is TRBJ1-1, the V gene TRBV2; D not certain. This TCR was recovered from a man aged 55 to 70 with renal cell carcinoma. The input for sequencing was blood, taken from a patient whose treatment included radiotherapy and nephrectomy. In DNA, the CDR3 is TGTGCCAGCAGCATGAACACTGAAGCTTTCTTT. It translates to CASSMNTEAFF.